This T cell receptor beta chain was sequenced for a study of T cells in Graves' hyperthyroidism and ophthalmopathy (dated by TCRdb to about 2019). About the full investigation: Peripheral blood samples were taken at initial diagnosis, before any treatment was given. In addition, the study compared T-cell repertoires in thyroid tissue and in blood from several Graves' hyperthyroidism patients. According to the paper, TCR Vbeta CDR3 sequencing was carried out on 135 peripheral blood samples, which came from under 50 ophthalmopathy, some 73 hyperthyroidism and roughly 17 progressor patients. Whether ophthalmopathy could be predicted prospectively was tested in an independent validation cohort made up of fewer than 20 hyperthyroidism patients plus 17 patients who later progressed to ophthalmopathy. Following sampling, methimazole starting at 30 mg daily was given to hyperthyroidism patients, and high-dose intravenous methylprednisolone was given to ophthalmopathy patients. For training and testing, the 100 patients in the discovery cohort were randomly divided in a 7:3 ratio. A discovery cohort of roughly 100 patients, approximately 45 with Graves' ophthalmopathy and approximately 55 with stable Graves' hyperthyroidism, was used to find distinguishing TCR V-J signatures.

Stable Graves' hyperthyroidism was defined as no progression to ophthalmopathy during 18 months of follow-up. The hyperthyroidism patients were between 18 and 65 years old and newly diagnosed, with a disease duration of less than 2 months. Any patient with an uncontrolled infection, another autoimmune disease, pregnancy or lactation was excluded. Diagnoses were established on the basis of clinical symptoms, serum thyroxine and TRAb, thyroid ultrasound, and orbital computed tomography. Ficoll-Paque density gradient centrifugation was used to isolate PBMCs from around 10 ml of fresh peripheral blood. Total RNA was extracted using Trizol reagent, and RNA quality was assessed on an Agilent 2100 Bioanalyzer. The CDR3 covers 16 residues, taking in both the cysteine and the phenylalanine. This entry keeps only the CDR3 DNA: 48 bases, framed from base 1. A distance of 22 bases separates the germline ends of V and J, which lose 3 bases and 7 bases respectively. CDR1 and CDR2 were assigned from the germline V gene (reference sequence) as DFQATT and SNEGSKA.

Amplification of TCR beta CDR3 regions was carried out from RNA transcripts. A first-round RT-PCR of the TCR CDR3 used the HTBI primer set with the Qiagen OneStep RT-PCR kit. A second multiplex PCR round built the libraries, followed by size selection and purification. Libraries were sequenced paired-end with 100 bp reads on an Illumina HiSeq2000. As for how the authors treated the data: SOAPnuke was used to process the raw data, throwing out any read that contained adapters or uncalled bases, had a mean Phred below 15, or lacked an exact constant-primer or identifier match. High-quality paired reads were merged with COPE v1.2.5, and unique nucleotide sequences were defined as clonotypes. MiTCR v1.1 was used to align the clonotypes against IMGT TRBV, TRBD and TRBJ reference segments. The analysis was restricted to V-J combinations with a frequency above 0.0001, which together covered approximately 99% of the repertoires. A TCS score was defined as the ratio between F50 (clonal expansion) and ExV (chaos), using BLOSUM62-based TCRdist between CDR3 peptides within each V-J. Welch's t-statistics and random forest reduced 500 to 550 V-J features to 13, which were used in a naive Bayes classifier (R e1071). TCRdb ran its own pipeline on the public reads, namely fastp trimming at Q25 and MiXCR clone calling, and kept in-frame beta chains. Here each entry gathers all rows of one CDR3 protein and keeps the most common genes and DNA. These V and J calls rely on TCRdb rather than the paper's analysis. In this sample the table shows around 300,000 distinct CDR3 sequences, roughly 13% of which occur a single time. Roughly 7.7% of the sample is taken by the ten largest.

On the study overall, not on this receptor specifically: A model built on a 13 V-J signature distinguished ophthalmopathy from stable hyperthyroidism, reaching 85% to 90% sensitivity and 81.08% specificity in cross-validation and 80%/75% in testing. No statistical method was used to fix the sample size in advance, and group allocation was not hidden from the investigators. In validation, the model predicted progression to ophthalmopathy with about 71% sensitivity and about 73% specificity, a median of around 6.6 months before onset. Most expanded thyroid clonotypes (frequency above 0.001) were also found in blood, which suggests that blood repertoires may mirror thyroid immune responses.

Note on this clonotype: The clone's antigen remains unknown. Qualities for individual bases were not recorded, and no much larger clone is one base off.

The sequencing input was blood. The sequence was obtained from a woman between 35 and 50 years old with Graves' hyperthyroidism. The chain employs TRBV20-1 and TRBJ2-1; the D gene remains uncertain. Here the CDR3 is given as CSARILRSSSGNEQFF. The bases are TGCAGTGCTAGGATATTAAGGTCCTCCTCGGGTAATGAGCAGTTCTTC.